Following are 20 T cell receptor beta chains from one sample sequenced in a study of T cells expressing NK-cell markers. For each CDR3 protein, TCRdb gives one entry from its re-call of the 5' RACE reads, without DNA. The sample table sets out about 550,000 distinct CDR3 sequences. Material for sequencing was blood T cells: a sorted CD56 or NKG2C T cell subset, CD4+ or CD8+ T cells, or bulk PBMC T cells (not recorded which). The receptors come from a man between 18 and 35 years old in good health.

V is TRBV24-1 and J is TRBJ2-2; without DNA, the TCRdb call of TRBD1 cannot be checked. This CDR3 spans 15 amino acids. Germline V gene sequence: CDR1 KGHDR, CDR2 SFDVKD. CDR3 region: CATSDFQPGTGELFF.

The V gene is TRBV20-1, the J gene TRBJ2-3; with no DNA, the TCRdb D assignment of TRBD2 cannot be verified. Germline CDR1 DFQATT, CDR2 SNEGSKA (reference sequence). This CDR3 region has 15 residues. The CDR3 sequence is CSAEGVSGRLDTQYF.

The J gene is TRBJ2-7, the V gene TRBV18. The length of the CDR3 is 14 residues. Germline V lookup: CDR1 KGHSH, CDR2 LQKENI. The CDR3 protein is CASSPSYEPFEQYF.

The CDR3 region is CASSLGRTSGTDTQYF. J is TRBJ2-3 and V is TRBV5-8. Germline V gene sequence: CDR1 SGHTS, CDR2 YDEGEE. The CDR3 loop spans 16 amino acids.

This chain joins TRBV11-2 and TRBJ1-5; TCRdb selects TRBD1, and the lack of DNA leaves this call unchecked. The CDR3 totals 14 residues. Germline CDR1 reads SGHAT; CDR2 reads FQNNGV. The CDR3 sequence is CASSHTGDNQPQHF.

V is TRBV5-1 and J is TRBJ2-2; absent DNA, TCRdb's TRBD1 call cannot be checked. From germline, CDR1 is SGHRS and CDR2 YFSETQ. This CDR3 region has 16 residues. The CDR3 reads CASNRGQGSFTGELFF.

The rearrangement uses TRBV7-2 and TRBJ1-6. Germline V gene data show CDR1 as SGHTA and CDR2 as FQGNSA. The length of the CDR3 is 15 residues. The CDR3 reads CASSRSRLDRSPLHF.

This rearrangement joins TRBV5-1 to TRBJ1-1; TCRdb's assignment of TRBD1 cannot be checked, as there is no DNA. CDR3 length: 14 amino acids. Germline CDR1 SGHRS, CDR2 YFSETQ. CDR3 amino acids: CASSSGQGRTEAFF.

The chain combines TRBV20-1 with TRBJ2-3; there is no DNA to check the TCRdb D call of TRBD2. Looked up from germline, CDR1 is DFQATT and CDR2 is SNEGSKA (reference sequence). This CDR3 comprises 15 residues. The CDR3 loop reads CSANSGGRGRDTQYF.

The chain has TRBV6-5 and TRBJ2-7; TCRdb returns TRBD1, unconfirmable since there is no DNA. Germline loops: CDR1 MNHEY, CDR2 SVGAGI. The CDR3 covers 14 residues. CDR3 region: CASSYGAISYEQYF.

The chain couples TRBV7-2 to TRBJ2-1; there is no DNA to check the TCRdb D call of TRBD1. The CDR3 extends over 15 amino acids. Germline V gene sequence: CDR1 SGHTA, CDR2 FQGNSA. The CDR3 protein is CASSTGQGGSPEQFF.

V and J are TRBV28 and TRBJ2-7; TCRdb selects TRBD1, and the lack of DNA leaves this call unchecked. Germline values: CDR1 MDHEN, CDR2 SYDVKM. The length of the CDR3 is 16 residues. CDR3 region: CASSLFGQGNSYEQYF.

The CDR3 here is CASSWGERTETQYF. This rearrangement joins TRBV7-9 to TRBJ2-5; with no DNA, the TCRdb D assignment of TRBD2 cannot be verified. The germline V gene has CDR1 SEHNR and CDR2 FQNEAQ (reference sequence). The CDR3 is made up of 14 amino acids.

This chain connects TRBV20-1 to TRBJ2-1; the TCRdb D gene call, TRBD1, has no DNA to confirm it. CDR3 size: 15 residues. The germline V gene encodes CDR1 DFQATT and CDR2 SNEGSKA (reference sequence). This chain's CDR3 is CSVPSPSTGRLMQFF.

This chain connects TRBV11-2 to TRBJ2-1; lacking DNA, the TRBD2 call made by TCRdb goes unchecked. The germline V gene has CDR1 SGHAT and CDR2 FQNNGV. This CDR3 has 20 residues. The CDR3 reads CASSFISVAAGLAVYNEQFF.

The gene calls are TRBV28 and TRBJ2-6. Germline CDR1 and CDR2: MDHEN and SYDVKM. This CDR3 is 14 amino acids long. Here the CDR3 reads CAVDLGSGANVLTF.

This sequence joins TRBV2 and TRBJ2-1. The CDR3 extends over 14 amino acids. CDR1 and CDR2 (germline): SNHLY, FYNNEI. CDR3 amino acids: CASRQRESYNEQFF.

V is TRBV5-6 and J is TRBJ1-3. Germline loops: CDR1 SGHDT, CDR2 YYEEEE. CDR3 length: 19 residues. Here the CDR3 reads CASSLAASVWIDSGNTIYF. Looking up the rest from reference TRBV5-6 and TRBJ1-3 gives the full variable domain: DAGVTQSPTHLIKTRGQQVTLRCSPKSGHDTVSWYQQALGQGPQFIFQYYEEEERQRGNFPDRFSGHQFPNYSSELNVNALLLGDSALYLCASSLAASVWIDSGNTIYFGEGSWLTVV.

The rearrangement joins TRBV10-3 to TRBJ2-3; TCRdb's assignment of TRBD2 cannot be checked, as there is no DNA. Germline lookup yields CDR1 ENHRY and CDR2 SYGVKD. The CDR3 contains 14 residues. The CDR3 region is CAIWRGVGTDTQYF.

The chain employs TRBV24-1 and TRBJ2-3; there is no DNA to check the TCRdb D call of TRBD2. CDR3 length: 16 amino acids. Looked up from germline, CDR1 is KGHDR and CDR2 is SFDVKD. CDR3 loop: CATSGSGLAATDTQYF.